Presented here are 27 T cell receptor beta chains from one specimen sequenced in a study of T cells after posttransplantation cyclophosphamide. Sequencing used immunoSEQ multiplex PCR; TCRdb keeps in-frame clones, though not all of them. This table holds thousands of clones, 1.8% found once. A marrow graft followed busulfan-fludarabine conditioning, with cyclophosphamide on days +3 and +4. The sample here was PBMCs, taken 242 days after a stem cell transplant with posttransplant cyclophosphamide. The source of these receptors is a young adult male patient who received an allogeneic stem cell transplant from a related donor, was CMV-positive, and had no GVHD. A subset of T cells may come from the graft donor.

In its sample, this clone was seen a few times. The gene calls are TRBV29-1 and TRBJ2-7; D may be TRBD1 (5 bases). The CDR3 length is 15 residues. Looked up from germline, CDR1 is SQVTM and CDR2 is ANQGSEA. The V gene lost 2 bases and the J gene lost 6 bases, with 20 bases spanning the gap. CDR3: CSVEIWGPPLGEQYF. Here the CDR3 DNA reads TGCAGCGTTGAAATCTGGGGCCCACCGTTGGGCGAGCAGTACTTC.

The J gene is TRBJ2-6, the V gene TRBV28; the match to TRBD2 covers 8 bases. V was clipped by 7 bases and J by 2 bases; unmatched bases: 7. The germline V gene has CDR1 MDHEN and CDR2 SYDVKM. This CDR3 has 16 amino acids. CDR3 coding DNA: TGTGCCAGCACCGAAGCGGGAGTCGCTGGGGCCAACGTCCTGACTTTC. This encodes CASTEAGVAGANVLTF. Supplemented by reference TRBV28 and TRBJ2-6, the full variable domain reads DVKVTQSSRYLVKRTGEKVFLECVQDMDHENMFWYRQDPGLGLRLIYFSYDVKMKEKGDIPEGYSVSREKKERFSLILESASTNQTSMYLCASTEAGVAGANVLTFGAGSRLTVL.

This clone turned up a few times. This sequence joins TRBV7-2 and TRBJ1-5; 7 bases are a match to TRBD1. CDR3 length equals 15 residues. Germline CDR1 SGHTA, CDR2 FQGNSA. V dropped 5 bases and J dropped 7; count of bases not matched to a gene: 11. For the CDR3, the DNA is TGTGCCAGCAGCGCTTCAGGGGGTACAGAACAGCCCCAGCATTTT. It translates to CASSASGGTEQPQHF. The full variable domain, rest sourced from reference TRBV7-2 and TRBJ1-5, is GAGVSQSPSNKVTEKGKDVELRCDPISGHTALYWYRQSLGQGLEFLIYFQGNSAPDKSGLPSDRFSAERTGGSVSTLTIQRTQQEDSAVYLCASSASGGTEQPQHFGDGTRLSIL.

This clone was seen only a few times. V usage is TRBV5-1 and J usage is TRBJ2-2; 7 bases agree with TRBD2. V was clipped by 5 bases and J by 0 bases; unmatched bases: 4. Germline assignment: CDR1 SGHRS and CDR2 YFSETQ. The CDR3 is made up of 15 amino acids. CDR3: CASRNSGTNTGELFF. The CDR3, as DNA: TGCGCCAGCAGAAACAGCGGGACGAACACCGGGGAGCTGTTTTTT.

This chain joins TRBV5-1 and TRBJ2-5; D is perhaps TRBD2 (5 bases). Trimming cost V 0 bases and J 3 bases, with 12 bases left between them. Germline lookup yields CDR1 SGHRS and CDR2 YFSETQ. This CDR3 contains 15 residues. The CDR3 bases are TGCGCCAGCAGCTTGGCCGGGATTGGGGAAGAGACCCAGTACTTC. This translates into CASSLAGIGEETQYF. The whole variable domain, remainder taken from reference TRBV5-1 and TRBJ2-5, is KAGVTQTPRYLIKTRGQQVTLSCSPISGHRSVSWYQQTPGQGLQFLFEYFSETQRNKGNFPGRFSGRQFSNSRSEMNVSTLELGDSALYLCASSLAGIGEETQYFGPGTRLLVL.

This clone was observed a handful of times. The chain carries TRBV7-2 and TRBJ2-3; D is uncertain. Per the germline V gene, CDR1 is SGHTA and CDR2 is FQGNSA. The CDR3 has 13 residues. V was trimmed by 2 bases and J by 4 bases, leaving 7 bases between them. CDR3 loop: CASSLNPPDTQYF. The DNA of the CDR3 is TGTGCCAGCAGCTTAAATCCTCCAGATACGCAGTATTTT.

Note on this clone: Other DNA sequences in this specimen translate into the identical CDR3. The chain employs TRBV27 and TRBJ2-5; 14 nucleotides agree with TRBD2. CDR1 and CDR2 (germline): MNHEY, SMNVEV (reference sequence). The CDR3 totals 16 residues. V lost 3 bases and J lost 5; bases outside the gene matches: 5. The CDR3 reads CASSFGTSGGRETQYF. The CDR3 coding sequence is TGTGCCAGCAGTTTCGGGACTAGCGGGGGAAGGGAGACCCAGTACTTC.

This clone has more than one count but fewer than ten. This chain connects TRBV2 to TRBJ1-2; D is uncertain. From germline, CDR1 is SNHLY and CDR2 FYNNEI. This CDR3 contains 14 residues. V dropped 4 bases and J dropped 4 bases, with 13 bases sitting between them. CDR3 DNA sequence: TGTGCCAGCAGTGCTGAGTCGGGATCCTATGGCTACACCTTC. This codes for CASSAESGSYGYTF.

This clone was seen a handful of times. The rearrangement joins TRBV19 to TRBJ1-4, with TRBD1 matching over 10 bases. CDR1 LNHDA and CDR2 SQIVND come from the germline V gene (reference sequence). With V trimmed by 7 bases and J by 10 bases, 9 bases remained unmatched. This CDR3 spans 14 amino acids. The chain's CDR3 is CASMMGQGNGKLFF. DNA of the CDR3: TGTGCCAGTATGATGGGACAGGGGAACGGAAAACTGTTTTTT.

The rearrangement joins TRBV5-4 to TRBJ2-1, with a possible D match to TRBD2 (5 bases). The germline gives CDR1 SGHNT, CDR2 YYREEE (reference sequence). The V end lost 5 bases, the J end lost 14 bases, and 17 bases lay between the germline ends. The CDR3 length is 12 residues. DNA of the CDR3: TGTGCCAGCAGTTTTTCGGGGTCAGAGGAGTTCTTC. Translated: CASSFSGSEEFF.

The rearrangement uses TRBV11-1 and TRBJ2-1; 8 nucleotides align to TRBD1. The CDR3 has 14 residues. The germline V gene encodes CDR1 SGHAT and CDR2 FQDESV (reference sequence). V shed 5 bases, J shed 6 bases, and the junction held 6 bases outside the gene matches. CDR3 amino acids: CASSLGQASNEQFF. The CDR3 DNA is TGTGCCAGCAGCCTGGGACAGGCTAGCAATGAGCAGTTCTTC.

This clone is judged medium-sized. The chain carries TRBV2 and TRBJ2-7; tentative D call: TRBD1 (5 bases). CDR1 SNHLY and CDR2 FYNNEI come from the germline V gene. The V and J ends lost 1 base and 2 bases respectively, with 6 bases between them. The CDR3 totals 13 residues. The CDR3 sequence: CASSEEQAYEQYF. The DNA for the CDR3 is TGTGCCAGCAGTGAAGAACAGGCCTACGAGCAGTACTTC.

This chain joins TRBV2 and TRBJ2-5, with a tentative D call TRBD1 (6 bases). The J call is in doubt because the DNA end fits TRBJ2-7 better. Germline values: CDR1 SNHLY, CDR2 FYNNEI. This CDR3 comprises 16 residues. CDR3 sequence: CASSEASSGAVYEQYF. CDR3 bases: TGTGCCAGCAGTGAAGCGTCGTCAGGGGCTGTCTACGAGCAGTACTTC.

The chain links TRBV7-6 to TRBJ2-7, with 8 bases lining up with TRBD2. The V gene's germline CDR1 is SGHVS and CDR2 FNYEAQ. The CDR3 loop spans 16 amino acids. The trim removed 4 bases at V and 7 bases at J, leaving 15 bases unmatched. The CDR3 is CASSWGGRSIPGEQYF. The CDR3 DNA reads TGTGCCAGCAGCTGGGGCGGGAGGTCGATACCGGGGGAGCAGTACTTC.

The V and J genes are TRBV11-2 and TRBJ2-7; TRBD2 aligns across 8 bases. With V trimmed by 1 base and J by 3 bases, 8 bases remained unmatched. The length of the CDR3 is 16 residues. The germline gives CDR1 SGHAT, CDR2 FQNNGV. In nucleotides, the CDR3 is TGTGCCAGCAGCTTAGTTGGATTAGCGGGGTTCTACGAGCAGTACTTC. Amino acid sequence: CASSLVGLAGFYEQYF.

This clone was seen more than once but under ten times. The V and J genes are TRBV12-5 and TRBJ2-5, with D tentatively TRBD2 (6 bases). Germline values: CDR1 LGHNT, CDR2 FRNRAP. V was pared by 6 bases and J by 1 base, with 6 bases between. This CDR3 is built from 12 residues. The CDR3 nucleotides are TGTGCTAGTGGGGGACTCCAAGAGACCCAGTACTTC. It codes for CASGGLQETQYF.

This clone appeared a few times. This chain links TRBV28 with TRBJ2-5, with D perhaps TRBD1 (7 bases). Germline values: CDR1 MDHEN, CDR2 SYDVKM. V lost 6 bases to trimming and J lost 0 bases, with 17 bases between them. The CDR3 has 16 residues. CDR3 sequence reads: CASSSPGGKYQETQYF. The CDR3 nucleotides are TGTGCCAGCAGCTCCCCAGGGGGGAAGTACCAAGAGACCCAGTACTTC.

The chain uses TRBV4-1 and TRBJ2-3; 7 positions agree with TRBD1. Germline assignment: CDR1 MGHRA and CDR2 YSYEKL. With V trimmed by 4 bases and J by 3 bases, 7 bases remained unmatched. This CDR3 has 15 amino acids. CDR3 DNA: TGCGCCAGCAGCCCTGGGACAGTAAGTACAGATACGCAGTATTTT. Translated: CASSPGTVSTDTQYF.

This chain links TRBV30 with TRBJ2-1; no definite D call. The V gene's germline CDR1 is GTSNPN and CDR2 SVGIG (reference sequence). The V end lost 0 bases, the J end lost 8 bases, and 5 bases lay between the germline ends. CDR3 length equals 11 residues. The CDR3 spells CAWSVPDEQFF. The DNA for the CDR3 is TGTGCCTGGAGTGTACCGGATGAGCAGTTCTTC.

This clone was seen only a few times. CDR3 amino acids: CASTTRERNTEAFF. In DNA, the CDR3 is TGTGCCAGTACTACTCGGGAGAGAAACACTGAAGCTTTCTTT. The chain recombines TRBV19 with TRBJ1-1; no reliable D call. Between the trimmed V and J ends, which lost 7 bases and 2 bases, there was a span of 14 bases. Germline V gene data show CDR1 as LNHDA and CDR2 as SQIVND (reference sequence). The CDR3 is 14 amino acids. Full variable domain (missing parts from reference TRBV19 and TRBJ1-1): DGGITQSPKYLFRKEGQNVTLSCEQNLNHDAMYWYRQDPGQGLRLIYYSQIVNDFQKGDIAEGYSVSREKKESFPLTVTSAQKNPTAFYLCASTTRERNTEAFFGQGTRLTVV.

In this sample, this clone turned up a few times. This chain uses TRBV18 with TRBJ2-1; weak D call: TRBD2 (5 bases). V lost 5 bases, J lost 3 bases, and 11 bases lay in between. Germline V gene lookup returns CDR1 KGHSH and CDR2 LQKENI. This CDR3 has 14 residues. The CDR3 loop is CASSTGKIYNEQFF. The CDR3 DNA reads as TGTGCCAGCTCAACCGGGAAAATCTACAATGAGCAGTTCTTC. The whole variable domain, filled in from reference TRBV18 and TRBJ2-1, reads NAGVMQNPRHLVRRRGQEARLRCSPMKGHSHVYWYRQLPEEGLKFMVYLQKENIIDESGMPKERFSAEFPKEGPSILRIQQVVRGDSAAYFCASSTGKIYNEQFFGPGTRLTVL.

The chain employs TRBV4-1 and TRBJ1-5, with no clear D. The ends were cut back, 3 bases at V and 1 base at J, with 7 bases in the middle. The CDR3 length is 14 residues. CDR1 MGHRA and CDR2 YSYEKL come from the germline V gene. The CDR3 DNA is TGCGCCAGCAGCCACCTCAGGAGCAATCAGCCCCAGCATTTT. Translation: CASSHLRSNQPQHF.

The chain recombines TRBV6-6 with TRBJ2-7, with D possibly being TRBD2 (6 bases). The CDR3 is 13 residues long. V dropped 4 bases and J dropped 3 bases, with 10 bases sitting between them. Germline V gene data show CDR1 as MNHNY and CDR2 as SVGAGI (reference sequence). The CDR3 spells CASSSRGSYEQYF. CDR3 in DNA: TGTGCCAGCAGTTCTCGGGGGAGCTACGAGCAGTACTTC.

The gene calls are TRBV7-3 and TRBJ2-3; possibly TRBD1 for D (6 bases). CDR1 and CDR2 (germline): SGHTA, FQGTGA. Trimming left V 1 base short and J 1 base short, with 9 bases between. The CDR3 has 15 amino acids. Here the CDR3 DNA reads TGTGCCAGCAGCTTAATGGCAGGGGGCACAGATACGCAGTATTTT. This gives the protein CASSLMAGGTDTQYF.

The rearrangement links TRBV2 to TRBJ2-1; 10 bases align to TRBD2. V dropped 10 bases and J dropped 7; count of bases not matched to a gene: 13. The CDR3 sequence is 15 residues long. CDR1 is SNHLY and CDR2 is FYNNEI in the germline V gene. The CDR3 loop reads CATASGGALGNEQFF. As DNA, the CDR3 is TGTGCCACCGCCAGCGGGGGGGCCCTGGGGAATGAGCAGTTCTTC.

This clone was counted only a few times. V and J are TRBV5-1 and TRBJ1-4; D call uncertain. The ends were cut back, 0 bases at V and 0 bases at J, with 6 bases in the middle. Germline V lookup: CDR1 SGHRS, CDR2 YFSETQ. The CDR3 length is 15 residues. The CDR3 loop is CASSLATSTNEKLFF. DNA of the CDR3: TGCGCCAGCAGCTTGGCAACTTCAACTAATGAAAAACTGTTTTTT.

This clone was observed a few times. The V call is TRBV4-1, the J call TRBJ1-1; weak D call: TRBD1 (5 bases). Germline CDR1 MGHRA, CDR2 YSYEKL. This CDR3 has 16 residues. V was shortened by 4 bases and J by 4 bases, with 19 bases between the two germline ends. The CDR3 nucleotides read TGCGCCAGCAGCCCCGAAGGCTCAGGGAAGGTCACTGAAGCTTTCTTT. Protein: CASSPEGSGKVTEAFF.